These 6 T cell receptor beta chains were all obtained from the same sample, sequenced in a study of cytotoxic CD8 clonotypes in ibrutinib-treated CLL. Measured with immunoSEQ multiplex PCR; TCRdb has only the in-frame clones, and not every one. The top ten hold less than 20% of the sample, which has around 250,000 clones, 70% seen once. This specimen was PBMCs, taken after 24 months of ibrutinib treatment. The receptors stem from a human donor with chronic lymphocytic leukemia.

This chain links TRBV27 with TRBJ2-1; 9 bases align to TRBD2. Germline trimming cut 6 bases from V and 0 bases from J; bases unmatched to any gene: 3. The germline V gene encodes CDR1 MNHEY and CDR2 SMNVEV (reference sequence). CDR3 length: 15 amino acids. The CDR3 is CASRISGSSYNEQFF. The CDR3 DNA is TGTGCCAGCAGAATTAGCGGGAGCTCCTACAATGAGCAGTTCTTC.

This sequence joins TRBV15 and TRBJ1-5; TRBD1 matches 9 bases. From germline, CDR1 is LNHNV and CDR2 YYDKDF (reference sequence). The CDR3 totals 14 residues. The V and J ends lost 2 bases and 9 bases, in that order; junction bases with no gene match: 5. The CDR3 nucleotides are TGTGCCACCAGCAGAAGACAGGGGGGCTGGCCCCAGCATTTT. It yields the protein CATSRRQGGWPQHF.

This rearrangement joins TRBV6-5 to TRBJ2-3; TRBD1 matches 8 bases. V was pared by 8 bases and J by 7 bases, with 11 bases of the junction left unmatched. Germline V gene data show CDR1 as MNHEY and CDR2 as SVGAGI. The CDR3 has 14 residues. CDR3 sequence: CASRRGQGAHTQYF. The CDR3 DNA reads TGTGCCAGCCGAAGGGGGCAGGGGGCGCATACGCAGTATTTT.

This sequence joins TRBV29-1 and TRBJ1-1, with a possible D match to TRBD1 (5 bases). This CDR3 has 14 amino acids. The ends were cut back, 8 bases at V and 3 bases at J, with 19 bases in the middle. CDR1 and CDR2 (germline): SQVTM, ANQGSEA. CDR3 nucleotide sequence: TGCAGCCCACTCGAGCAGGGAACATACACTGAAGCTTTCTTT. Translated: CSPLEQGTYTEAFF.

The gene calls are TRBV9 and TRBJ2-2; D is possibly TRBD2 (5 bases). Germline values: CDR1 SGDLS, CDR2 YYNGEE. The CDR3 spans 14 residues. Trimming left V 7 bases short and J 4 bases short, with 14 bases between. Here the CDR3 DNA reads TGTGCCAGCGGCGGGCCGACTCCCACCGGGGAGCTGTTTTTT. Translating gives CASGGPTPTGELFF. Supplemented by reference TRBV9 and TRBJ2-2, the full variable domain reads DSGVTQTPKHLITATGQRVTLRCSPRSGDLSVYWYQQSLDQGLQFLIQYYNGEERAKGNILERFSAQQFPDLHSELNLSSLELGDSALYFCASGGPTPTGELFFGEGSRLTVL.

The genes are TRBV11-2 and TRBJ1-4; 9 bases align to TRBD1. V trimming: 4 bases; J trimming: 8 bases; junction bases outside the gene matches: 8. The germline CDR1 and CDR2 sequences are SGHAT and FQNNGV. CDR3 length equals 15 residues. The CDR3 loop is CASSSRQGVWEKLFF. CDR3 DNA sequence: TGTGCCAGCAGCTCCCGACAGGGGGTTTGGGAAAAACTGTTTTTT.